This T cell receptor beta chain originates from a study of T cell repertoires in cytomegalovirus infection. Background on the study: CMV epitopes, recently identified HLA-C-restricted and well-studied HLA-B-restricted, were used. In public TCR beta signatures, there were indications of both CMV infection and matching HLA type.

The CDR3 has 14 residues. CDR1 is LGHNA, CDR2 YSLEER, per germline. Trimming cost V 3 bases and J 5 bases; bases outside gene matches: 5. TCRdb re-called the reads through MiXCR, storing one row per CDR3 protein. The profile covers some 800,000 distinct CDR3 sequences, with 25% to 35% appearing a single time and under 15% taken by the ten largest. This clonotype occurred once. The antigen remains undetermined. The TCR sequence derives from a human donor in good health (CMV status not recorded). Some clones in this sample may be carry-over from other donors' samples. The V gene is TRBV4-3, the J gene TRBJ2-5; the match to TRBD1 covers 8 bases. The input for sequencing was cultured CD8+ T cells from PBMCs, taken from culture after CMV antigen stimulation. This CDR3 is CASSQDRELETQYF. CDR3 coding DNA: TGCGCCAGCAGCCAGGACAGGGAATTGGAGACCCAGTACTTC.